This T cell receptor beta chain was recovered during a study of blood T cell repertoires in COVID-19 (dated by TCRdb to about 2020). General notes on the study: Collaborator samples came from the United States, Italy and Spain and covered acute and convalescent phases of COVID-19. The dataset comprised deeply sampled blood TCRbeta repertoires from subjects exposed to, actively infected with, or recovered from COVID-19. The repertoires were made available in a free public database intended to serve as a resource for research on the immune response to SARS-CoV-2. Samples came from the ongoing ImmuneRACE study (first 160 participants) plus 1,254 subjects from 6 global collaborators. The material from the prospective study consisted of cDNA or gDNA derived from T cells, B-cell-depleted T cells, or PBMCs. Where available, HLA class I and class II types were taken from metadata supplied by the sample provider and were not determined by assay-based typing. The sample metadata nearly always contained a de-identified subject ID, COVID-19 status, age in years and sex. What the research found in general, with its limitations: How much clinical and demographic metadata was included differed by source and by participant, and the metadata was provided uncurated.

Comment on this clone: Its antigen remains unidentified. No much larger clone exists at a distance of one base, and base qualities are not known.

The germline V gene specifies MNHEY as CDR1 and SVGAGI as CDR2. The trim is 7 bases for V and 4 bases for J, with a gap of 13 bases between the germline ends. The CDR3, cysteine through phenylalanine, is 13 amino acids long. The DNA shown is the 39-base CDR3, in frame from base 1. Participants in the prospective study were aged 18 to 89 years, lived in under 30 United States geographic areas, and enrolled through a virtual design. In the prospective study, participants were assigned to cohorts based on the clinical history participants reported in a screening survey and a study questionnaire. Each participant in the prospective study had whole blood, serum and a nasopharyngeal or oropharyngeal swab collected by mobile phlebotomists. Additional blood draws and questionnaires over an approximately two-month period could optionally be provided by prospective study participants. Blood samples from the prospective study were shipped frozen or at room temperature prior to DNA extraction.

TCRbeta CDR3 regions were amplified from genomic DNA by means of the immunoSEQ Assay, a bias-controlled multiplex PCR. Regarding the original processing steps: Within the assay, amplification of reference gene primers was used to estimate how many nucleated cells each sample contained. To quantify the absolute abundance of each unique TCRbeta CDR3 rearrangement, sequence reads were collapsed and filtered. For each sample, productive Simpson clonality was calculated by taking the square root of Simpson's diversity index across productive rearrangements. In TCRdb, the immuneACCESS table is reduced to in-frame sequences with V and J assigned. These tables do not hold every clone; where another copy was compared, an unresolved V gene accounts for under half, and the others remain unexplained. The DNA gave D and trimming, while V, J and clone size come from that table. The sample yields roughly 260,000 clones; approximately 88% were counted once. The top ten hold roughly 2.6% of the sample.

Sequencing was done on a sample of PBMCs or T cells enriched from blood (not recorded which). The sequence came from a woman in her twenties or thirties with acute COVID-19. The chain was built from TRBV6-5 and TRBJ2-5; TRBD1 is a possible D gene, resting on 6 matching bases. The bases read TGTGCCAGCATACAGTTAGGGGGAGAGACCCAGTACTTC. Its translation reads: CASIQLGGETQYF.